Presented here are 17 T cell receptor beta chains from one specimen sequenced in a study of T cell clonotyping in hematopoietic cell transplantation. TCRdb's copy holds only in-frame clones and misses some; the assay was immunoSEQ multiplex PCR. The sample has roughly 17,000 clones, 85% to 95% seen once. Material for sequencing was peripheral blood mononuclear cells. All receptors come from a man in his forties in good health. Some clones in this sample may be carry-over from other donors' samples.

This clone appeared a single time. This chain connects TRBV25-1 to TRBJ1-1, with D maybe TRBD1 (6 bases). CDR3 length: 14 residues. Germline CDR1 reads MGHDK; CDR2 reads SYGVNS. V lost 7 bases, J lost 1 base, and 13 bases lay in between. Written as DNA, the CDR3 is TGTGCCAGCAAAGGGGGACAATCGAACACTGAAGCTTTCTTT. Its protein is CASKGGQSNTEAFF.

The chain is built from TRBV6-5 and TRBJ1-2; D is perhaps TRBD1 (6 bases). This CDR3 is 15 amino acids long. V was shortened by 7 bases and J by 3 bases, with 18 bases between the two germline ends. Per the germline V gene, CDR1 is MNHEY and CDR2 is SVGAGI. In nucleotides, the CDR3 is TGTGCCAGCACCGTAGGGGGAGGGTTGGACTATGGCTACACCTTC. Translation gives CASTVGGGLDYGYTF.

The rearrangement links TRBV7-9 to TRBJ1-1; D unresolved. V was clipped by 2 bases and J by 1 base, with 11 bases between them. Per germline, CDR1 SEHNR and CDR2 FQNEAQ (reference sequence). The CDR3 is 15 amino acids. CDR3 amino acids: CASSLTQTENTEAFF. The CDR3 coding sequence is TGTGCCAGCAGCTTAACCCAGACCGAGAACACTGAAGCTTTCTTT.

The gene calls are TRBV20-1 and TRBJ1-1; D might be TRBD1 (5 bases). V was cut by 3 bases and J by 11 bases, with 13 bases left in between. The CDR3 covers 11 residues. Germline loops: CDR1 DFQATT, CDR2 SNEGSKA (reference sequence). The CDR3 sequence is CSASDSLGAFF. For the CDR3, the DNA is TGCAGTGCTAGTGACAGCCTGGGTGCTTTCTTT.

The chain combines TRBV10-3 with TRBJ1-1; D call uncertain. This CDR3 contains 11 residues. Trimming left V 6 bases short and J 1 base short, with 3 bases between. The germline CDR1 and CDR2 sequences are ENHRY and SYGVKD. Written as DNA, the CDR3 is TGTGCCATCAGGCCGAACACTGAAGCTTTCTTT. This encodes CAIRPNTEAFF.

This CDR3 reads CASSISANTGELFF. The CDR3 DNA sequence: TGTGCCAGTAGTATAAGCGCGAACACCGGGGAGCTGTTTTTT. The chain links TRBV19 to TRBJ2-2, with no clear D. The CDR3 runs to 14 residues. V lost 2 bases to trimming and J lost 0 bases, with 4 bases between them. Germline V gives CDR1 LNHDA, CDR2 SQIVND (reference sequence).

CDR3 residues: CASSSTRIGGSSPGGEQFF. CDR3 bases: TGTGCCAGCAGCTCCACGAGGATTGGCGGGAGTAGTCCGGGGGGAGAGCAGTTCTTC. The rearrangement joins TRBV7-9 to TRBJ2-1, with 7 bases that match TRBD2. The CDR3 has 19 residues. CDR1 and CDR2 (germline): SEHNR, FQNEAQ (reference sequence). With 4 bases clipped from V and 10 bases from J, the junction kept 25 bases outside the gene matches.

The genes are TRBV6-6 and TRBJ1-6; a weak D match, TRBD1 (5 bases). Per germline, CDR1 MNHNY and CDR2 SVGAGI (reference sequence). This CDR3 is built from 15 residues. V gave up 7 bases and J gave up 0 bases, with 10 bases separating them. CDR3 sequence reads: CASTKGSSYNSPLHF. CDR3 nucleotide sequence: TGTGCCAGCACCAAGGGGAGCTCCTATAATTCACCCCTCCACTTT.

The chain employs TRBV29-1 and TRBJ2-3; 9 nucleotides align to TRBD2. Germline lookup yields CDR1 SQVTM and CDR2 ANQGSEA. V dropped 5 bases and J dropped 5; count of bases not matched to a gene: 8. CDR3 length: 14 residues. CDR3 amino acids: CSVSPSGIVDTQYF. The CDR3 DNA reads as TGCAGCGTTTCCCCTAGCGGGATTGTAGATACGCAGTATTTT.

This clone showed up just once. The chain employs TRBV2 and TRBJ1-2; TRBD1 might be the D (5 bases). The CDR3 has 12 residues. V lost 5 bases to trimming and J lost 7 bases, with 11 bases between them. Germline-derived CDR1 and CDR2 are SNHLY and FYNNEI. CDR3 sequence: CASSPYGGGYTF. In nucleotides, the CDR3 is TGTGCCAGCAGTCCCTACGGGGGTGGCTACACCTTC.

CDR3 DNA sequence: TGTGCCAGCAGCCCTTCAACAGGGCGGTGGGAAAAACTGTTTTTT. This sequence encodes CASSPSTGRWEKLFF. The V and J genes are TRBV9 and TRBJ1-4; a possible D gene is TRBD1 (6 bases). Deletions cut 4 bases from V and 8 bases from J, with 18 bases between. CDR1 and CDR2 (germline): SGDLS, YYNGEE. CDR3 size: 15 residues.

This chain uses TRBV7-2 with TRBJ1-3; tentatively, D is TRBD1 (6 bases). The germline V gene encodes CDR1 SGHTA and CDR2 FQGNSA. The CDR3 totals 15 residues. Trimming stripped 2 bases from V and 2 bases from J, with 10 bases between. The CDR3 coding sequence is TGTGCCAGCAGCTTACAGGGGTCCCCTGGAAACACCATATATTTT. Protein: CASSLQGSPGNTIYF.

V and J are TRBV28 and TRBJ2-7, with D uncertain. Looked up from germline, CDR1 is MDHEN and CDR2 is SYDVKM. The CDR3 runs 11 residues. The V end was cut by 9 bases, the J end by 4 bases, with 10 bases between. This chain's CDR3 is CASARNYEQYF. DNA of the CDR3: TGTGCCAGTGCCCGAAATTACGAGCAGTACTTC.

The chain employs TRBV2 and TRBJ1-1; TRBD1 might be the D (5 bases). This CDR3 spans 13 amino acids. The V and J ends lost 7 bases and 5 bases respectively, with 14 bases between them. CDR1 is SNHLY, CDR2 FYNNEI, per germline. CDR3 loop: CASKGRERTEAFF. As DNA, the CDR3 is TGTGCCAGCAAGGGCAGGGAGCGGACTGAAGCTTTCTTT.

This clone was detected only a few times. This sequence joins TRBV14 and TRBJ2-2; D is possibly TRBD1 (6 bases). V lost 5 bases and J lost 3, with 19 bases in between. The CDR3 contains 17 residues. The V gene's germline CDR1 is SGHDN and CDR2 FVKESK. The CDR3 nucleotides are TGTGCCAGCAGCACCGGGACAAGGGCCGTGGACACCGGGGAGCTGTTTTTT. Protein sequence: CASSTGTRAVDTGELFF.

The chain uses TRBV7-2 and TRBJ2-7; 11 nucleotides match TRBD2. The V gene end was trimmed by 5 bases and the J gene end by 0 bases; junction bases not matched to a gene: 3. Germline CDR1 and CDR2: SGHTA and FQGNSA. The CDR3 length is 15 residues. The CDR3 bases are TGTGCCAGCAGCGATAGCGGGAGGGCCTCCTACGAGCAGTACTTC. Amino acid sequence: CASSDSGRASYEQYF. The full variable domain, with the rest looked up from reference TRBV7-2 and TRBJ2-7, is GAGVSQSPSNKVTEKGKDVELRCDPISGHTALYWYRQSLGQGLEFLIYFQGNSAPDKSGLPSDRFSAERTGGSVSTLTIQRTQQEDSAVYLCASSDSGRASYEQYFGPGTRLTVT.

The J gene is TRBJ2-3, the V gene TRBV7-3; 12 bases agree with TRBD1. The CDR3 spans 15 residues. Trimming removed 3 bases from V and 8 bases from J; junction bases left unmatched: 6. Germline V gene lookup returns CDR1 SGHTA and CDR2 FQGTGA. The CDR3 nucleotides are TGTGCCAGCAGCTTCGCCGGGACAGGGGGCGGTACGCAGTATTTT. It encodes CASSFAGTGGGTQYF.